This T cell receptor beta chain originates from a study of metastatic and nonmetastatic thyroid tumors. As for the study in general: Repertoire data that came from the blood and tumor or nodule tissue of malignant and benign thyroid patients were compared.

Overall study results and limits: Reports indicated that malignant thyroid tumors showed significantly higher TCR beta diversity than benign nodules did, in blood and tumor.

Patients had received no treatment of any kind before thyroid surgery. This clone was counted many times. Its antigen remains unidentified. In the source study's methods: A classifier of distant metastasis in papillary thyroid cancer was built from CDR3 differences (across clinicopathological groups). TCRdb used MiXCR to call clones anew from the PCR reads. The authors' filters were not applied to this entry. This table has over 15,000 clones, approximately 20% appearing once. V was trimmed by 6 bases and J by 2 bases, leaving 13 bases between them. Germline V lookup: CDR1 DFQATT, CDR2 SNEGSKA (reference sequence). The CDR3 spans 13 residues.

The clonotype originates from a female donor with papillary thyroid cancer or a benign thyroid nodule (not recorded which). Some clones in this sample may be carry-over from other donors' samples. The sample consisted of tumor tissue. The chain combines TRBV20-1 with TRBJ2-5, with D unresolved. In DNA form, the CDR3 reads TGCAGTGCCCTGACCCTGTGGCAAGAGACCCAGTACTTC. As protein: CSALTLWQETQYF.